The 25 T cell receptor beta chains below all came from one sample that was sequenced in a study of T cell clonality in common variable immunodeficiency. Using immunoSEQ multiplex PCR, the repertoire was profiled, and TCRdb retains in-frame clones only, with some absent. In total the sample includes roughly 79,000 clones, none of them seen once. The sample consisted of peripheral blood mononuclear cells. The receptors were gathered from a person aged 18 to 75 in good health.

This clone was seen ten or more times. The read halts 3 residues ahead of the CDR3 end, with the missing end drawn from the germline J gene. The chain combines TRBV7-3 with TRBJ2-2; D call uncertain. The germline gives CDR1 SGHTA, CDR2 FQGTGA. CDR3 length: 13 amino acids. V lost 4 bases and J 3 bases, leaving 6 bases between the germline ends. CDR3 DNA, as far as it was read: TGTGCCAGCAGCTCAATCCACACCGGGGAG. This translates into CASSSIHTGE. The full CDR3 is CASSSIHTGELFF.

In this sample, this clone turned up many times. Read data end 3 residues before the CDR3 end; the end is taken from the germline J gene. The rearrangement links TRBV30 to TRBJ1-5; tentative D call: TRBD1 (5 bases). The CDR3 is made up of 16 amino acids. Trimming pared 4 bases from V and 5 bases from J, leaving 21 bases between. CDR1 is GTSNPN, CDR2 SVGIG, per germline (reference sequence). Here the CDR3 reads CAWTQAGQGRHQPQHF. The covered CDR3 bases are TGTGCCTGGACACAGGCCGGCCAGGGTCGGCATCAGCCC.

This clone was seen at least ten times. The read comes to an end 3 residues before the CDR3 does, leaving the germline J gene to fill in the end. The chain employs TRBV4-2 and TRBJ2-6; 10 bases match TRBD2. The V gene end was trimmed by 4 bases and the J gene end by 1 base; junction bases not matched to a gene: 7. Germline CDR1 is LGHNA and CDR2 is YNFKEQ. CDR3 length: 18 residues. Partial CDR3 DNA: TGTGCCAGCAGCCCGAGGCTAGCGGGAGTATCTGGGGCCAACGTC. This encodes CASSPRLAGVSGANV. The whole CDR3 region reads CASSPRLAGVSGANVLTF.

This clone was detected ten times or more. Read coverage stops 3 residues before the CDR3 terminus; the germline J gene supplies the remainder. The gene calls are TRBV10-1 and TRBJ2-5; the match to TRBD2 covers 8 bases. J lost 1 base, V lost 5 bases, and 3 bases had no gene match. Germline V gives CDR1 WNHNN, CDR2 SYGVQD (reference sequence). The CDR3 runs 14 residues. The CDR3 is CASSSGSGQETQYF. The covered CDR3 bases are TGCGCCAGCAGTAGCGGGAGTGGCCAAGAGACC.

This clone was observed many times. The read ends 3 residues shy of where the CDR3 ends; the end is completed using the germline J gene. The chain recombines TRBV7-8 with TRBJ2-2; 7 nucleotides line up with TRBD2. V lost 2 bases, J lost 5 bases, and 5 bases stayed unmatched. The CDR3 runs to 15 residues. Germline V lookup: CDR1 SGHVS, CDR2 FQNEAQ. Incomplete CDR3 DNA: TGTGCCAGCAGCTTACTCCGGGGGGTAACCGGGGAG. This codes for CASSLLRGVTGE. The entire CDR3 is CASSLLRGVTGELFF.

At least ten counts were recorded for this clone. The CDR3 end lies 3 residues beyond the end of the read and is filled in from the germline J gene. V gene TRBV20-1 combines with J gene TRBJ1-3, with 7 bases lining up with TRBD1. CDR1 and CDR2 from the germline V gene are DFQATT and SNEGSKA (reference sequence). The CDR3 length is 15 residues. V was pared by 6 bases and J by 2 bases, with 10 bases of the junction left unmatched. CDR3 DNA, as far as it was read: TGCAGTGCAGAGACCTCAGACAGGGCTGGAAACACC. Protein product: CSAETSDRAGNT. The whole CDR3 protein reads CSAETSDRAGNTIYF.

This clone was recorded at least ten times. The CDR3 end falls 3 residues outside the read, so it is completed with the germline J gene. The V call is TRBV5-1, the J call TRBJ2-7, with 10 bases lining up with TRBD1. The V and J ends lost 2 bases and 5 bases, in that order; junction bases with no gene match: 4. CDR3 length equals 14 residues. Germline lookup yields CDR1 SGHRS and CDR2 YFSETQ. The CDR3: CASSLGTGVDEQYF. CDR3 DNA, as far as it was read: TGCGCCAGCAGCTTAGGGACAGGGGTCGACGAG.

In its sample, this clone was seen many times. The CDR3 sequence is CASSTTLSAGANEQFF. The CDR3 bases that were read are TGTGCCAGTAGTACAACGCTTTCAGCGGGAGCCAATGAG. The chain links TRBV19 to TRBJ2-1; TRBD2 aligns across 8 bases. The missing CDR3 end, 3 residues past where the read stops, is filled in from the germline J gene. V was clipped by 4 bases and J by 6 bases; unmatched bases: 11. Germline loops: CDR1 LNHDA, CDR2 SQIVND (reference sequence). The CDR3 spans 16 residues.

This clone was found many times. The read ends 3 residues shy of where the CDR3 ends; the end is completed using the germline J gene. The rearrangement joins TRBV7-9 to TRBJ2-3; TRBD2 matches at 8 bases. The CDR3 spans 15 residues. CDR1 SEHNR and CDR2 FQNEAQ come from the germline V gene (reference sequence). With 5 bases clipped from V and 3 bases from J, the junction kept 7 bases outside the gene matches. CDR3 in amino acids: CASSPSGRLTDTQYF. The covered CDR3 bases are TGTGCCAGCAGCCCTAGCGGGCGGTTGACAGATACG.

On this clone: The CDR3 end lies 3 residues beyond the end of the read and is filled in from the germline J gene. The chain uses TRBV2 and TRBJ1-1, with no clear D. Germline loops: CDR1 SNHLY, CDR2 FYNNEI. This CDR3 has 14 amino acids. V shed 8 bases and J shed 0 bases, with 13 bases lying between them. The sequenced CDR3 bases are TGTGCCAGCGCCAAGCGGGTTCTGAACACTGAA. It is translated as CASAKRVLNTE. The entire CDR3 protein reads CASAKRVLNTEAFF.

At least ten counts were recorded for this clone. The read falls 3 residues short of the CDR3 end, and the missing part is taken from the germline J gene. This chain uses TRBV6-2 or TRBV6-3 with TRBJ2-7; TRBD1 matches 11 bases. There are 15 residues in the CDR3. Per germline, CDR1 MNHEY and CDR2 SVGEGT. Losses at the gene ends were 6 bases for V and 3 bases for J; bases not matched to a gene: 7. This chain's CDR3 is CASSKTGTGGYEQYF. The part of the CDR3 DNA that was read is TGTGCCAGCAGCAAAACCGGGACAGGGGGCTACGAG.

This clone was observed at least ten times. The CDR3 end is not reached by the read, which stops 3 residues before it; the germline J gene fills it in. This chain uses TRBV14 with TRBJ2-3, with 10 bases lining up with TRBD2. Germline CDR1 SGHDN, CDR2 FVKESK. V trimming: 0 bases; J trimming: 6 bases; junction bases outside the gene matches: 6. The CDR3 has 16 residues. The DNA read from the CDR3 is TGTGCCAGCAGCCAAGATGCGGGACTAGCGACGGATACG. Protein: CASSQDAGLATDT. The full CDR3 protein is CASSQDAGLATDTQYF.

This clone appeared many times. The CDR3 spells CSAIRGQNTEAFF. The covered CDR3 bases are TGCAGTGCTATTCGGGGACAGAACACTGAA. The rearrangement links TRBV20-1 to TRBJ1-1; D may be TRBD1 (6 bases). Read data end 3 residues before the CDR3 end; the end is taken from the germline J gene. The CDR3 contains 13 residues. The V end was cut by 4 bases, the J end by 1 base, with 10 bases between. In germline, CDR1 is DFQATT, CDR2 SNEGSKA (reference sequence).

This clone was counted ten times or more. The CDR3 end falls 3 residues outside the read, so it is completed with the germline J gene. The gene calls are TRBV7-9 and TRBJ1-4; 10 positions agree with TRBD1. CDR1 is SEHNR and CDR2 is FQNEAQ in the germline V gene (reference sequence). The CDR3 length is 15 residues. The V segment lost 1 base and the J segment 6 bases; nucleotides outside the gene matches: 2. Incomplete CDR3 DNA: TGTGCCAGCAGCTTAGGGGGACAGGGGTATGAAAAA. It yields the protein CASSLGGQGYEK. The whole CDR3 region reads CASSLGGQGYEKLFF.

This clone was counted many times. Read data end 3 residues before the CDR3 end; the end is taken from the germline J gene. J is TRBJ2-1 and V is TRBV20-1; 9 bases are a match to TRBD2. Germline V gene lookup returns CDR1 DFQATT and CDR2 SNEGSKA (reference sequence). The CDR3 covers 14 residues. V shed 6 bases and J 6 bases; nucleotides not matched to a gene: 9. This chain's CDR3 is CSASGLAGANEQFF. The sequenced CDR3 bases are TGCAGTGCCTCGGGATTAGCGGGAGCCAATGAG.

This clone was counted many times. The CDR3 extends 3 residues past the end of the read, so its final part is completed from the germline J gene. V usage is TRBV10-2 and J usage is TRBJ2-4; a possible D gene is TRBD2 (6 bases). The V and J ends lost 3 bases and 0 bases respectively, with 12 bases between them. This CDR3 has 16 amino acids. Per germline, CDR1 WSHSY and CDR2 SAAADI. The sequenced CDR3 bases are TGCGCCAGCAGTGAAGTCGGCGGGATAGCCAAAAACATT. This gives the protein CASSEVGGIAKNI. The entire CDR3 is CASSEVGGIAKNIQYF.

This clone showed up many times. Read data end 3 residues before the CDR3 end; the end is taken from the germline J gene. This rearrangement joins TRBV7-2 to TRBJ2-6; D is unresolved. V dropped 4 bases and J dropped 4 bases, with 5 bases sitting between them. In germline, CDR1 is SGHTA, CDR2 FQGNSA. The CDR3 extends over 13 amino acids. The CDR3: CASSSRGANVLTF. The CDR3 DNA, read in part, is TGTGCCAGCAGCTCTCGGGGGGCCAACGTC.

This clone was counted many times. Here the CDR3 reads CAWDPAGSGRGEQFF. The sequenced CDR3 bases are TGTGCCTGGGATCCCGCGGGTAGCGGGAGGGGTGAG. The chain combines TRBV30 with TRBJ2-1, with 11 positions matching TRBD2. The read stops 3 residues short of the end of the CDR3; the missing end is completed from the germline J gene. CDR1 is GTSNPN, CDR2 SVGIG, per germline (reference sequence). There are 15 residues in the CDR3. Unmatched junction bases numbered 12, after V lost 5 bases and J lost 9 bases.

This clone has a count of ten or more. Read sequence stops 3 residues before the CDR3 end, and the germline J gene provides the missing end. V gene TRBV19 combines with J gene TRBJ2-6; no clear D gene. Germline loops: CDR1 LNHDA, CDR2 SQIVND (reference sequence). The CDR3 runs to 15 residues. V dropped 1 base and J dropped 3 bases, with 7 bases sitting between them. The CDR3 loop reads CASSIVNIGANVLTF. CDR3 bases read: TGTGCCAGTAGTATAGTTAACATTGGGGCCAACGTC.

This clone showed up many times. The CDR3 end falls 3 residues outside the read, so it is completed with the germline J gene. The genes are TRBV6-2 or TRBV6-3 and TRBJ1-4; possible D gene TRBD1, 5 bases. Trimming left V 2 bases short and J 0 bases short, with 13 bases between. Germline V CDR1 and CDR2: MNHEY, SVGEGT. This CDR3 comprises 17 residues. CDR3 DNA, as far as it was read: TGTGCCAGCAGTTACACCGGGACTGGCGCAACTAATGAAAAA. It encodes CASSYTGTGATNEK. The complete CDR3 protein is CASSYTGTGATNEKLFF.

This clone was seen many times. Read coverage stops 3 residues before the CDR3 terminus; the germline J gene supplies the remainder. The V gene is TRBV7-2, the J gene TRBJ1-2; 7 nucleotides align to TRBD1. With 1 base clipped from V and 3 bases from J, the junction kept 5 bases outside the gene matches. In germline, CDR1 is SGHTA, CDR2 FQGNSA. The CDR3 has 15 residues. The CDR3: CASSLVVGQDYGYTF. The part of the CDR3 DNA that was read is TGTGCCAGCAGCTTAGTGGTAGGACAGGACTATGGC.

This clone was found many times. The CDR3 goes on 3 residues after the read ends, and that part is filled in from the germline J gene. The chain employs TRBV30 and TRBJ1-5; TRBD1 is a possible D gene (5 bases). The V end lost 3 bases, the J end lost 8 bases, and 14 bases lay between the germline ends. The CDR3 is 13 amino acids. The V gene's germline CDR1 is GTSNPN and CDR2 SVGIG (reference sequence). CDR3 sequence reads: CAWRARGREPQHF. CDR3 bases read: TGTGCCTGGAGGGCCCGGGGGAGGGAGCCC.

This clone was observed many times. The read ends 3 residues shy of where the CDR3 ends; the end is completed using the germline J gene. This chain links TRBV6-1 with TRBJ2-2, with a tentative D call TRBD1 (6 bases). The CDR3 is made up of 15 amino acids. The V gene lost 3 bases and the J gene lost 6 bases, with 14 bases spanning the gap. Germline-derived CDR1 and CDR2 are MNHNS and SASEGT. The CDR3 sequence is CASSDRGSRAGELFF. The covered CDR3 bases are TGTGCCAGCAGTGACAGGGGTTCTCGAGCCGGGGAG.

This clone was observed at least ten times. The read comes to an end 3 residues before the CDR3 does, leaving the germline J gene to fill in the end. V usage is TRBV27 and J usage is TRBJ1-2; perhaps TRBD1 as D (5 bases). Germline-derived CDR1 and CDR2 are MNHEY and SMNVEV (reference sequence). V was clipped by 2 bases and J by 7 bases, with 11 bases between them. The CDR3 covers 13 residues. The covered CDR3 bases are TGTGCCAGCAGTTTAACCAGGGCAGGTGGC. Translating gives CASSLTRAGG. The CDR3, in full, reads CASSLTRAGGYTF.

By its share, this clone is medium-sized (0.01 to 0.1%). The observed sequence ends 3 residues before the CDR3 terminus, with the missing tail filled in from the germline J gene. The chain has TRBV20-1 and TRBJ2-3; D call uncertain. Trimming removed 4 bases from V and 4 bases from J, with 12 bases in between. This CDR3 has 13 residues. Germline CDR1 reads DFQATT; CDR2 reads SNEGSKA (reference sequence). CDR3 loop: CSAKWVAADTQYF. The CDR3 bases that were read are TGCAGTGCTAAGTGGGTAGCAGCAGATACG.